This passage covers 2 T cell receptor beta chains from one sample sequenced in a study of CD8 T cells in ankylosing spondylitis. MiXCR, applied by TCRdb to the 5' RACE reads, yields one record per CDR3 protein. The sample has 100,000 to 150,000 distinct CDR3 sequences; around 7% are singletons. The sequenced sample was blood, either unsorted or a sorted T cell fraction (not recorded which). These receptors came from a male donor with ankylosing spondylitis or in good health (not recorded which).

The chain uses TRBV9 and TRBJ2-1, with TRBD2 matching 12 bases. CDR3 length: 17 residues. V shed 4 bases, J shed 1 base, and the junction held 6 bases outside the gene matches. Germline V gene data show CDR1 as SGDLS and CDR2 as YYNGEE. The CDR3 DNA sequence: TGTGCCAGCAGCCCACCCCTAGCGGGAGGGTCCTACAATGAGCAGTTCTTC. This gives the protein CASSPPLAGGSYNEQFF. Variable domain in full (rest from reference TRBV9 and TRBJ2-1): DSGVTQTPKHLITATGQRVTLRCSPRSGDLSVYWYQQSLDQGLQFLIQYYNGEERAKGNILERFSAQQFPDLHSELNLSSLELGDSALYFCASSPPLAGGSYNEQFFGPGTRLTVL.

This clonotype was observed many times. The gene calls are TRBV7-9 and TRBJ2-1, with 15 bases matching TRBD2. The germline CDR1 and CDR2 sequences are SEHNR and FQNEAQ (reference sequence). The CDR3 extends over 17 amino acids. The junction had 10 bases not matched to a gene; V was cut back by 5 bases and J by 8 bases. The CDR3 sequence: CASSTGLAGGGSDEQFF. CDR3 DNA sequence: TGTGCCAGCAGCACGGGACTAGCGGGAGGTGGTTCGGATGAGCAGTTCTTC.